This T cell receptor beta chain was sequenced in a study of cytomegalovirus exposure and HLA in healthy donors. To note about this clone: Its antigen remains unknown.

The CDR3 consists of 16 residues. The junction had 5 bases not matched to a gene; V was cut back by 3 bases and J by 2 bases. The germline V gene has CDR1 LNHNV and CDR2 YYDKDF (reference sequence). The PCR contained 60 Vbeta and 13 Jbeta primers. Method: immunoSEQ multiplex PCR; TCRdb's copy keeps in-frame clones and lacks some. The table shows about 130,000 clones, with roughly three quarters occurring only once. Study-wide points: Among the sequence variants, a highly shared cluster was likely an artifact of sequencing.

The chain uses TRBV15 and TRBJ2-3; 10 bases fit TRBD2. Sequenced input: PBMCs. This sequence originates from a woman in her forties in good health and CMV-seronegative. The DNA of the CDR3 is TGTGCCACCAGCAGCGCTAGCGGGGGACACACAGATACGCAGTATTTT. As protein: CATSSASGGHTDTQYF.